The rows below give T cell receptor beta chains drawn from one sample of a study of T-cell memory formation after mild COVID-19. MiXCR, run by TCRdb on the 5' RACE reads, gives a single entry per CDR3 protein. The table lists about 190,000 distinct CDR3 sequences, about a fifth of them singletons. Specimen: PBMCs or a T cell subset sorted from them (not recorded which). The source is an adult woman who had mild COVID-19 (a few samples of this study predate the infection). Cell type and time point are not known. CDR3s include the opening cysteine and the closing phenylalanine or tryptophan. The D gene is left open where the match is weak. Size values are once, few and many counts, or a class for expanded clones, and some rows have none.

TRBV19	few	TRBJ2-7	.	TGTGCCAGTAGTATAGGGGTTCCCAGCTCCTACGAGCAGTACTTC	CASSIGVPSSYEQYF
TRBV7-8	many	TRBJ2-5	.	TGTGCCAGCAGCTTAATGCCAGCGGGCCCCCTCCAACGGACCCAGTACTTC	CASSLMPAGPLQRTQYF
TRBV6-5	few	TRBJ1-1	TRBD1	TGTGCCAGCAGTTACACAGGGGTGGGTCTGAACACTGAAGCTTTCTTT	CASSYTGVGLNTEAFF
TRBV11-2	.	TRBJ1-1	.	TGTGCCAGCAGCTTAGATGGGTGGGCAGCCGCTGTAAACACTGAAGCTTTCTTT	CASSLDGWAAAVNTEAFF
TRBV7-9	few	TRBJ2-7	.	TGTGCCAGCAGCGGGCGGGACATGGGGTTTTTCTACGAGCAGTACTTC	CASSGRDMGFFYEQYF
TRBV30	.	TRBJ1-3	TRBD1	TGTGCCTGGAATTCTGAAGGGGGCACTGGAAACACCATATATTTT	CAWNSEGGTGNTIYF
TRBV5-4	few	TRBJ1-2	TRBD1	TGTGCCAGCAGCCCTCGACAGGGGACGGATGGCTACACCTTC	CASSPRQGTDGYTF
TRBV9	few	TRBJ1-5	.	TGTGCCAGCAGCGTAGGAGGGTCTAGCAATCAGCCCCAGCATTTT	CASSVGGSSNQPQHF
TRBV29-1	few	TRBJ2-1	TRBD2	TGCGGGACTAGCGGGGCTTACAATGAGCAGTTCTTC	CGTSGAYNEQFF
TRBV7-9	.	TRBJ2-1	.	TGTGCCAGCAGCTTAGCGGAAGGGGCCGATTGGAATGAGCAGTTCTTC	CASSLAEGADWNEQFF
TRBV12-3/TRBV12-4	.	TRBJ1-2	TRBD1	TGTGCCAGCAGCCCAGGGTACCTGGACAGGGGGGGCTATGGCTACACCTTC	CASSPGYLDRGGYGYTF
TRBV11-3	.	TRBJ2-5	TRBD1	TGTGCCAGCAGGGACCGGGACAGGGAAATCCAAGAGACCCAGTACTTC	CASRDRDREIQETQYF
TRBV7-9	few	TRBJ2-7	.	TGTGCCAGCAGCTCCCCAGTCGGGCAGGAGGGCGAGCAGTACTTC	CASSSPVGQEGEQYF
TRBV7-9	few	TRBJ2-7	.	TGTGCCAGCAGCCGCTGGGGGTCCGAGCAGTACTTC	CASSRWGSEQYF
TRBV27	.	TRBJ1-2	.	TGTGCCAGCAGTTTAACACAAAACTATGGCTACACCTTC	CASSLTQNYGYTF
TRBV4-1	few	TRBJ1-1	TRBD1	TGCGCCAGCAGCCAAGACGCCGGGACAGGGGCGACTTCATTGAACACTGAAGCTTTCTTT	CASSQDAGTGATSLNTEAFF
TRBV4-1	few	TRBJ1-6	.	TGCGCCAGCAGCCAAGAAGGGATGCTTAAAAATAATTCACCCCTCCACTTT	CASSQEGMLKNNSPLHF
TRBV6-4	few	TRBJ1-1	.	TGTGCCAGCAGTACACCGGGAGGCAGATATTTATTGAACACTGAAGCTTTCTTT	CASSTPGGRYLLNTEAFF
TRBV4-3	few	TRBJ1-2	.	TGCGCCAGCAGCCAAGAAGGAGAGACAGCCAACTATGGCTACACCTTC	CASSQEGETANYGYTF
TRBV13	.	TRBJ1-2	.	TGTGCCAGCAGCTTCTTTGGTTTAGGGAAGGACTATGGCTACACCTTC	CASSFFGLGKDYGYTF
TRBV30	many	TRBJ2-7	TRBD1	TGTGCCTGGAGCCGACAGGGATGGGAGCAGTACTTC	CAWSRQGWEQYF
TRBV12-3/TRBV12-4	.	TRBJ1-4	.	TGTGCCAGCAGTTTAGGCGTGTATGGAGAAAAACTGTTTTTT	CASSLGVYGEKLFF
TRBV3-1	few	TRBJ2-2	.	TGTGCCAGCAGCCAAGTATTGGGGTTGGGCACCGGGGAGCTGTTTTTT	CASSQVLGLGTGELFF
TRBV24-1	.	TRBJ1-5	.	TGTGCCACCAGTGATTTTGAAAGCAATCAGCCCCAGCATTTT	CATSDFESNQPQHF
TRBV4-1	.	TRBJ1-1	.	TGCGCCAGCAGCCAAGATACCGGATCGGGAGCTTTCTTT	CASSQDTGSGAFF
TRBV4-3	many	TRBJ2-1	.	TGCGCCAGCAGCCAAGATGGAGGGGCAATCGGTAATGAGCAGTTCTTC	CASSQDGGAIGNEQFF
TRBV27	.	TRBJ2-3	.	TGTGCCAGCAGTCCCCCGGGGGTAGATACGCAGTATTTT	CASSPPGVDTQYF
TRBV29-1	few	TRBJ2-1	.	TGCAGCGTTGAAGGGGCGGAAAATGAGCAGTTCTTC	CSVEGAENEQFF
TRBV7-9	.	TRBJ2-7	.	TGTGCCAGCAGCCCATCGGAGGGAATATCCTACGAGCAGTACTTC	CASSPSEGISYEQYF
TRBV3-1	few	TRBJ2-1	TRBD1	TGTGCCAGCAGCTACAGGGGGAGTAACTCCTACAATGAGCAGTTCTTC	CASSYRGSNSYNEQFF
TRBV7-6	.	TRBJ1-1	.	TGTGCCAGCAGCTGGTCCGGGGGGAACACTGAAGCTTTCTTT	CASSWSGGNTEAFF
TRBV24-1	few	TRBJ2-7	.	TGTGCCACCAGTGATTCAAAAGGTGACACCTACGAGCAGTACTTC	CATSDSKGDTYEQYF
TRBV5-4	.	TRBJ2-7	TRBD2	TGTGCCAGCAGCTTGGCCCCCTCCGGGACTAGCGGGGCCTACGAGCAGTACTTC	CASSLAPSGTSGAYEQYF
TRBV4-1	.	TRBJ2-7	.	TGCGCCAGCAGCCCCAGCCGAGCAGTCTACGAGCAGTACTTC	CASSPSRAVYEQYF
TRBV24-1	few	TRBJ1-2	.	TGTGCCACCAGTGATCGGGAAAACTATGGCTACACCTTC	CATSDRENYGYTF
TRBV7-9	.	TRBJ2-2	TRBD1	TGTGCCAGCAGTTCTCCGGGACAGGATAACACCGGGGAGCTGTTTTTT	CASSSPGQDNTGELFF
TRBV12-3/TRBV12-4	few	TRBJ2-1	TRBD2	TGTGCCAGCAGTTTGGGGACTAGCGGGAGCGATGAGCAGTTCTTC	CASSLGTSGSDEQFF
TRBV4-1	.	TRBJ2-3	.	TGCGCCAGCAGCCAAGAATTGTGGACGGGGACAGATACGCAGTATTTT	CASSQELWTGTDTQYF
TRBV7-9	.	TRBJ2-1	TRBD2	TGTGCCAGCAGCATGGGACTAGCGGGAACAACCTACAATGAGCAGTTCTTC	CASSMGLAGTTYNEQFF
TRBV5-5	.	TRBJ2-1	.	TGTGCCAGCAGCAACCCCCCGAACAATGAGCAGTTCTTC	CASSNPPNNEQFF
TRBV30	.	TRBJ2-6	.	TGTGCCTGGAGCCCGCCAGCGGAAGGGGCCAACGTCCTGACTTTC	CAWSPPAEGANVLTF
TRBV27	.	TRBJ1-5	TRBD1	TGTGCCACCCATCCGGGACAGGGGTTTCAGCCCCAGCATTTT	CATHPGQGFQPQHF
TRBV20-1	.	TRBJ1-2	TRBD1	TGCAGTGCTAGAGGGGACAGAGACTATGGCTACACCTTC	CSARGDRDYGYTF
TRBV20-1	.	TRBJ1-4	.	TGCAGTGCTAGACACCCCTCACCAACTAATGAAAAACTGTTTTTT	CSARHPSPTNEKLFF
TRBV29-1	many	TRBJ2-7	TRBD2	TGCAGCGCTGTCCGGGAGGGGGTACCCTACGAGCAGTACTTC	CSAVREGVPYEQYF
TRBV9	.	TRBJ2-7	TRBD1	TGTGCCAGCAGCGTAGAAGGGGACAGCTCCTACGAGCAGTACTTC	CASSVEGDSSYEQYF
TRBV6-5	.	TRBJ2-2	TRBD2	TGTGCCAGCAGTTCTAGCGGGCGCACCGGGGAGCTGTTTTTT	CASSSSGRTGELFF
TRBV19	.	TRBJ2-7	.	TGTGCCAGTAGTATCGGATGGGACTCCAGCGAGCAGTACTTC	CASSIGWDSSEQYF
TRBV27	few	TRBJ1-1	TRBD1	TGTGCCAGCAGCAGAACAGGGGGCTCACTTTTATTGAACACTGAAGCTTTCTTT	CASSRTGGSLLLNTEAFF
TRBV6-2/TRBV6-3	.	TRBJ2-5	.	TGTGCCAGCAGTAGGGATGCGGAGACCCAGTACTTC	CASSRDAETQYF
TRBV7-6	many	TRBJ2-3	TRBD2	TGTGCCAGCAGCTTCCCCGCTAGCGGAATTAGCACAGATACGCAGTATTTT	CASSFPASGISTDTQYF